Sequencing of this TCR beta chain was carried out in a study of cytomegalovirus exposure and HLA in healthy donors. Regarding the study as a whole: According to the study, 150 to 200 TCR beta chains were cytomegalovirus-associated.

A remark on this clone: Its antigen is still unknown.

Germline CDR1 reads LNHDA; CDR2 reads SQIVND (reference sequence). This CDR3 has 15 amino acids. V shed 1 base and J shed 0 bases, with 7 bases lying between them. TCRdb's copy holds only in-frame clones and misses some; the assay was immunoSEQ multiplex PCR. The data show approximately 300,000 clones, about nine tenths seen once. The sequenced material came from PBMCs. The TCR sequence derives from a woman in her late teens or twenties in good health and CMV-seronegative. This chain uses TRBV19 with TRBJ1-3; D remains unclear. Here the CDR3 DNA reads TGTGCCAGTAGTATAGCTGCGGACTCTGGAAACACCATATATTTT. Amino acid sequence: CASSIAADSGNTIYF.